This T cell receptor beta chain originates from a study of blood T cell repertoires in COVID-19. Background on the study: Donors in the United States, Italy and Spain gave samples during acute or convalescent COVID-19. T cells, B-cell-depleted T cells, or PBMCs supplied cDNA or gDNA.

V lost 0 bases and J 5 bases, leaving 14 bases between the germline ends. The CDR3 totals 15 residues. Looked up from germline, CDR1 is SGDLS and CDR2 is YYNGEE. Original methodology: Estimation of nucleated cell counts relied on the amplification of reference gene primers. Sequenced by immunoSEQ multiplex PCR; TCRdb stores in-frame clones only, minus some. D and trimming come from the DNA, and the V and J calls and clone size come from that table. Of approximately 300,000 clones in the sample, 85% to 90% were seen once. The sequence was collected from a man aged 35-49 years with acute or convalescent COVID-19. The chain recombines TRBV9 with TRBJ2-5; D is unclear. The sequencing sample was made of peripheral blood. In nucleotides, the CDR3 is TGTGCCAGCAGCGTAGAGGCAGGTCTTCAGGAGACCCAGTACTTC. Its protein is CASSVEAGLQETQYF.